This passage covers 24 T cell receptor beta chains from one sample sequenced in a study of blood T cells in healthy people across ages. Through a sample-barcoded 5' primer and a J-beta primer mix, a second PCR was run for roughly 6 to 12 cycles. TCRdb reanalysed the 5' RACE reads using MiXCR and keeps one entry per CDR3 protein. The sample comprises roughly 800,000 distinct CDR3 sequences, 58% of which are singletons, and roughly 20% rests with the top ten. Sequencing was performed on blood. The receptors come from a man aged 25-45 years in good health.

V gene TRBV29-1 combines with J gene TRBJ1-1; TRBD1 might be the D (5 bases). The germline V gene has CDR1 SQVTM and CDR2 ANQGSEA. The CDR3 runs 15 residues. The ends were cut back, 7 bases at V and 5 bases at J, with 23 bases in the middle. CDR3 amino acids: CSAKAGPGRGTEAFF. For the CDR3, the DNA is TGCAGCGCCAAAGCAGGGCCGGGAAGAGGGACTGAAGCTTTCTTT.

The chain couples TRBV12-3 or TRBV12-4 to TRBJ1-5, with 7 bases that match TRBD1. The CDR3 is 14 residues long. The trim removed 6 bases at V and 0 bases at J, leaving 2 bases unmatched. The CDR3 DNA follows: TGTGCCAGCAGAACAGGGGTTAGCAATCAGCCCCAGCATTTT. Amino acids: CASRTGVSNQPQHF.

This clonotype was detected a few times. V and J are TRBV14 and TRBJ1-2, with TRBD1 matching 8 bases. Germline values: CDR1 SGHDN, CDR2 FVKESK. J lost 1 base, V lost 9 bases, and 10 bases had no gene match. The CDR3 is 15 residues long. The CDR3 coding sequence is TGTGCCAGAGTACGCCTACAGGGGGGTAACTATGGCTACACCTTC. Its translation: CARVRLQGGNYGYTF. The complete variable domain, with remaining parts taken from reference TRBV14 and TRBJ1-2, reads EAGVTQFPSHSVIEKGQTVTLRCDPISGHDNLYWYRRVMGKEIKFLLHFVKESKQDESGMPNNRFLAERTGGTYSTLKVQPAELEDSGVYFCARVRLQGGNYGYTFGSGTRLTVV.

This clonotype came up once. The rearrangement joins TRBV4-2 to TRBJ2-1; D possibly matches TRBD1 or TRBD2 (5 bases each). Germline assignment: CDR1 LGHNA and CDR2 YNFKEQ. V was clipped by 2 bases and J by 3 bases, with 14 bases between them. The CDR3 consists of 16 residues. The CDR3, as DNA: TGTGCCAGCAGCCAATTAGGGGAGACATACTACAATGAGCAGTTCTTC. Its protein product is CASSQLGETYYNEQFF.

The chain recombines TRBV6-6 with TRBJ2-5; D is undetermined. Germline lookup yields CDR1 MNHNY and CDR2 SVGAGI (reference sequence). This CDR3 contains 14 residues. Trimming took 4 bases from V and 1 from J, leaving 10 bases between them. The DNA of the CDR3 is TGTGCCAGCAGTTTCCCCTCGGGCCAAGAGACCCAGTACTTC. Residues: CASSFPSGQETQYF.

This clonotype was observed a few times. V is TRBV20-1 and J is TRBJ1-2, with 9 bases aligning to TRBD1. V lost 3 bases and J lost 1; bases outside the gene matches: 12. The germline V gene has CDR1 DFQATT and CDR2 SNEGSKA (reference sequence). This CDR3 is built from 17 residues. The DNA for the CDR3 is TGCAGTGCTAGTTCGCTGGGACAGGGACCACATAACTATGGCTACACCTTC. This gives the protein CSASSLGQGPHNYGYTF.

This clonotype was detected only a few times. The CDR3 spells CASREDREPTYEQYF. CDR3 DNA sequence: TGTGCCAGCAGAGAGGACCGCGAACCGACCTACGAGCAGTACTTC. This chain links TRBV7-2 with TRBJ2-7; unclear D gene. V was shortened by 6 bases and J by 2 bases, with 17 bases between the two germline ends. Looked up from germline, CDR1 is SGHTA and CDR2 is FQGNSA. This CDR3 contains 15 residues.

In its sample, this clonotype was seen a few times. V usage is TRBV5-1 and J usage is TRBJ2-5, with 8 positions matching TRBD2. The germline CDR1 and CDR2 sequences are SGHRS and YFSETQ. The CDR3 covers 15 residues. V was pared by 1 base and J by 11 bases, with 13 bases of the junction left unmatched. CDR3 DNA: TGCGCCAGCAGCTTGCTGGAAAGCGGGAGTCAAGAGCAGTACTTC. Residues: CASSLLESGSQEQYF.

The chain uses TRBV18 and TRBJ2-5, with 8 bases lining up with TRBD1. The CDR3 spans 13 residues. Germline CDR1 and CDR2: KGHSH and LQKENI. V was clipped by 0 bases and J by 12 bases; unmatched bases: 6. Written as DNA, the CDR3 is TGTGCCAGCTCACCACCAGGAGAGGACAGGGAGTACTTC. It encodes CASSPPGEDREYF.

This sequence joins TRBV9 and TRBJ1-1; TRBD1 agrees at 8 bases. CDR1 SGDLS and CDR2 YYNGEE come from the germline V gene. V was clipped by 0 bases and J by 8 bases; unmatched bases: 9. The CDR3 length is 15 residues. CDR3 nucleotides: TGTGCCAGCAGCGTAGCAGGGACAGGAGGTACCGAAGCTTTCTTT. It encodes CASSVAGTGGTEAFF.

The V gene is TRBV7-8, the J gene TRBJ2-1; 13 bases agree with TRBD2. Germline lookup yields CDR1 SGHVS and CDR2 FQNEAQ. The CDR3 has 18 residues. Trimming removed 5 bases from V and 7 bases from J; junction bases left unmatched: 14. The CDR3 is CASSPGLAGVVRTNEQFF. The CDR3 DNA sequence: TGTGCCAGCAGCCCAGGACTAGCGGGAGTGGTTAGGACTAATGAGCAGTTCTTC.

This chain links TRBV14 with TRBJ1-2; 8 nucleotides agree with TRBD1. V gave up 4 bases and J gave up 4 bases; unmatched junction bases: 5. Germline lookup yields CDR1 SGHDN and CDR2 FVKESK. There are 14 residues in the CDR3. The chain's CDR3 is CASSPGQGRYGYTF. The CDR3 DNA reads TGTGCCAGCAGCCCCGGACAGGGTCGCTATGGCTACACCTTC.

The chain's CDR3 is CSVEGEGYEQFF. The CDR3 nucleotides are TGCAGCGTTGAAGGCGAGGGCTATGAGCAGTTCTTC. This chain links TRBV29-1 with TRBJ2-1, with D tentatively TRBD2 (5 bases). The V and J ends lost 1 base and 8 bases respectively, with 9 bases between them. This CDR3 contains 12 residues. CDR1 is SQVTM and CDR2 is ANQGSEA in the germline V gene.

The rearrangement uses TRBV10-3 and TRBJ1-1; no firm D call. The CDR3 sequence is 12 residues long. Germline V gene lookup returns CDR1 ENHRY and CDR2 SYGVKD. V lost 7 bases, J lost 2 bases, and 8 bases lay in between. As DNA, the CDR3 is TGTGCCATCAAGGCCGGTAACACTGAAGCTTTCTTT. It yields the protein CAIKAGNTEAFF.

J is TRBJ2-1 and V is TRBV4-2; D possibly corresponds to TRBD2 (5 bases). The CDR3 extends over 14 amino acids. Germline V CDR1 and CDR2: LGHNA, YNFKEQ. V was shortened by 5 bases and J by 8 bases, with 16 bases between the two germline ends. Here the CDR3 reads CASSGILARDEQFF. As DNA, the CDR3 is TGTGCCAGCAGCGGAATATTAGCGCGAGATGAGCAGTTCTTC.

The chain combines TRBV4-1 with TRBJ2-4; no firm D call. Judging by the DNA end, TRBJ2-5 fits better; the J call may be wrong. The CDR3 has 14 residues. From germline, CDR1 is MGHRA and CDR2 YSYEKL. CDR3 nucleotide sequence: TGCGCCAGCAGCCAAGTGAAGGGCCGGGAGACCCAGTACTTC. Residues: CASSQVKGRETQYF.

The chain has TRBV11-3 and TRBJ2-1, with TRBD2 identical over 7 bases. Trimming took 3 bases from V and 6 from J; bases not matched to a gene: 8. There are 15 residues in the CDR3. Germline V gene lookup returns CDR1 SGHNT and CDR2 YENEEA. CDR3: CASSFRGVQGNEQFF. CDR3 nucleotide sequence: TGTGCCAGCAGCTTCCGGGGGGTCCAGGGCAATGAGCAGTTCTTC.

This clonotype was detected a few times. The chain is built from TRBV7-9 and TRBJ1-2, with TRBD1 as a possible D gene (5 bases). The germline V gene has CDR1 SEHNR and CDR2 FQNEAQ (reference sequence). V was clipped by 10 bases and J by 4 bases, with 19 bases between them. The CDR3 is 14 amino acids. In DNA, the CDR3 is TGTGCCACGACGGGACTCCAGGAAGCCTATGGCTACACCTTC. Its protein is CATTGLQEAYGYTF.

This rearrangement joins TRBV15 to TRBJ2-1; 9 bases are a match to TRBD1. The V segment lost 4 bases and the J segment 4 bases; nucleotides outside the gene matches: 8. There are 16 residues in the CDR3. From germline, CDR1 is LNHNV and CDR2 YYDKDF (reference sequence). CDR3 DNA: TGTGCCACCAGCACACCGGACAGGGGAAAATACAATGAGCAGTTCTTC. Protein: CATSTPDRGKYNEQFF.

This clonotype was detected only a few times. The chain employs TRBV9 and TRBJ1-2; D possibly corresponds to TRBD1 (6 bases). Trimming cost V 5 bases and J 4 bases, with 12 bases left between them. CDR3 length: 13 amino acids. Per the germline V gene, CDR1 is SGDLS and CDR2 is YYNGEE. The chain's CDR3 is CASSATGSYGYTF. The CDR3 nucleotides are TGTGCCAGCAGTGCAACAGGGTCCTATGGCTACACCTTC.

The chain is built from TRBV14 and TRBJ2-2, with a possible D match to TRBD2 (6 bases). Germline V gene data show CDR1 as SGHDN and CDR2 as FVKESK. The V end lost 4 bases, the J end lost 8 bases, and 20 bases lay between the germline ends. The CDR3 sequence is 16 residues long. CDR3 sequence reads: CASSPLRGNQPGELFF. For the CDR3, the DNA is TGTGCCAGCAGCCCCCTTCGGGGGAACCAACCTGGGGAGCTGTTTTTT.

The J gene is TRBJ2-3, the V gene TRBV19; 8 nucleotides align to TRBD1. The germline CDR1 and CDR2 sequences are LNHDA and SQIVND (reference sequence). The CDR3 has 15 residues. The trim removed 8 bases at V and 2 bases at J, leaving 9 bases unmatched. The CDR3 region is CASGFRDRITDTQYF. The DNA for the CDR3 is TGTGCCAGTGGATTCCGGGACAGGATCACAGATACGCAGTATTTT.

As for this clonotype: At one of its ends the junction is not consistent with the germline gene, which may arise from a read error. V usage is TRBV6-4 and J usage is TRBJ2-6, with 7 bases identical to TRBD1. Germline V gives CDR1 MRHNA, CDR2 SNTAGT. The CDR3 has 15 amino acids. The CDR3, as DNA: TGTACCAGCAGTCCTGACAGGGCTGGGGCCAACGTCCTGACTTTC. This gives the protein CTSSPDRAGANVLTF.

This clonotype was seen only a few times. V usage is TRBV7-9 and J usage is TRBJ2-1, with 13 bases identical to TRBD2. CDR1 SEHNR and CDR2 FQNEAQ come from the germline V gene (reference sequence). J lost 6 bases, V lost 8 bases, and 16 bases had no gene match. The CDR3 is 18 amino acids. The CDR3 DNA follows: TGTGCCAGCCTACCTACTAGCGGGAGGGCCGGTCCCTTCAATGAGCAGTTCTTC. It yields the protein CASLPTSGRAGPFNEQFF.